The present T cell receptor beta chain was sequenced within a study of cytomegalovirus exposure and HLA in healthy donors. Study-wide results and caveats: Later work found that TCR association rates differed between HLA loci; DRB1 had the most and HLA-C the fewest. It was reportedly the case that the classifier diagnosed cytomegalovirus status with high specificity and sensitivity. On later analysis, the bulk of CMV-associated TCR beta chains appeared to be HLA-restricted.

Germline lookup yields CDR1 SEHNR and CDR2 FQNEAQ (reference sequence). Losses at the gene ends were 2 bases for V and 1 base for J; bases not matched to a gene: 5. The CDR3 contains 16 residues. Both 60 Vbeta primers and 13 Jbeta primers went into the PCR. Some clones are missing from TCRdb's copy, which holds only in-frame ones; the method was immunoSEQ multiplex PCR. The data show just over 150,000 clones, 75% to 80% seen once. On this clone: Its target is not known.

This receptor was identified in a woman in her forties or fifties in good health and CMV-seropositive. The rearrangement uses TRBV7-9 and TRBJ2-3, with 8 bases matching TRBD2. What was sequenced was PBMCs. Written as DNA, the CDR3 is TGTGCCAGCAGCTTATGGGGCGGGGGGCGCACAGATACGCAGTATTTT. Translation: CASSLWGGGRTDTQYF.